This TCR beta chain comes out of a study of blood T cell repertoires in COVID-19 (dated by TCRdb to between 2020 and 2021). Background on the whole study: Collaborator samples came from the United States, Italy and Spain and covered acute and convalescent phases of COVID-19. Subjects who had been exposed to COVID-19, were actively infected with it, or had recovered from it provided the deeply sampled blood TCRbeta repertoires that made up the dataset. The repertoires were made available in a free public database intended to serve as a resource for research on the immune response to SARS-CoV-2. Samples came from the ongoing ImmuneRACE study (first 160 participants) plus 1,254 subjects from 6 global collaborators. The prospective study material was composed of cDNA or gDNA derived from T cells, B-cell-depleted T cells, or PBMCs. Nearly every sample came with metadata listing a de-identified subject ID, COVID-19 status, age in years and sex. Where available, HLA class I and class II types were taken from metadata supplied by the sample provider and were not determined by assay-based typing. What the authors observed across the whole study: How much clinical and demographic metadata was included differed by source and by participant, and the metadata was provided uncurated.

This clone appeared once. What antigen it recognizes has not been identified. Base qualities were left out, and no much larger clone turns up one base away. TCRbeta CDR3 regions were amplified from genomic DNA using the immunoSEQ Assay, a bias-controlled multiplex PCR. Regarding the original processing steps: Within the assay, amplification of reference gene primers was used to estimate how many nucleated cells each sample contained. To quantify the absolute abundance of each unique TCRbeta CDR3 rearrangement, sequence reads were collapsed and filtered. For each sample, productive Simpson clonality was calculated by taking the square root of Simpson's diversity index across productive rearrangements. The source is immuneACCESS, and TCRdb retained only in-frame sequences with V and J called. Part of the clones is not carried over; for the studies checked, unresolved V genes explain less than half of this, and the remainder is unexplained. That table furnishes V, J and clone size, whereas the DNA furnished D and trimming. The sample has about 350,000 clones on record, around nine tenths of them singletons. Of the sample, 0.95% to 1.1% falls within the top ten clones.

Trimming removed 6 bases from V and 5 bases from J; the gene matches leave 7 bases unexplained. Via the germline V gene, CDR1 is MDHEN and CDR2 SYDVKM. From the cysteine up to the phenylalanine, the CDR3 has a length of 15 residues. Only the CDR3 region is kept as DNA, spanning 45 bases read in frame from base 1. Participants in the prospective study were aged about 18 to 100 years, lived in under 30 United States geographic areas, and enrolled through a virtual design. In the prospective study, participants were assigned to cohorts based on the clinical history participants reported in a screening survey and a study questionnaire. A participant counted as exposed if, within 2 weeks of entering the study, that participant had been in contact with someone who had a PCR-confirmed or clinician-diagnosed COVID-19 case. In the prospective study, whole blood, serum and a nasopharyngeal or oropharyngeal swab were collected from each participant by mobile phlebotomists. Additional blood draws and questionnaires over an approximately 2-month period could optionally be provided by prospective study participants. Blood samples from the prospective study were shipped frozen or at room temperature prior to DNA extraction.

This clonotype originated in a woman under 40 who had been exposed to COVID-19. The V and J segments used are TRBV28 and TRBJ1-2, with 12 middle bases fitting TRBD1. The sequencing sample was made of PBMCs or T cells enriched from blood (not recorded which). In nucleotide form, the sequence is TGTGCCAGCAGAACGGGGACAGGGGGCTCGTATGGCTACACCTTC. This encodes CASRTGTGGSYGYTF.